These T cell receptor beta chains were read from a single sample in a study of T cell repertoires in cytomegalovirus infection. TCRdb called the reads again in MiXCR, with one record for every CDR3 protein. The sample comprises approximately 280,000 distinct CDR3 sequences, roughly a fifth of which are singletons, and 15% to 20% rests with the top ten. For these TCRs, the target antigens are not known. This material consisted of cultured PBMCs, taken from culture after CMV antigen stimulation. These receptor sequences come from a human donor in good health (CMV status not recorded). Some clones in this sample may be carry-over from other donors' samples. The conserved cysteine and the conserved F or W are not part of the CDR3 here.

TRBV28	ASSPAGTGSTYEQY
TRBV11-3	ASSSGLAGVGETQY
TRBV6-2/TRBV6-3	ASSYSKGAGGPGAGELF
TRBV27	ASSSGGYYGYT
TRBV24-1	ATGDRLNGYT
TRBV28	ASSLSLGNGYNEQF
TRBV19	ASSVEGHSNQPQH
TRBV24-1	ATSDSLTNYGYT
TRBV6-1	ASREAVNTEAF
TRBV7-3	ASSFKSQGAGELF
TRBV19	ASSSPLRGYT
TRBV20-1	SARDLGTGGHNEQF
TRBV4-1	ASSQEAVTEAF
TRBV6-6	ASAGPDSNQPQH
TRBV7-9	ASSQTGYVEPQH
TRBV7-9	ASSDISPLH
TRBV2	ASEKGFLNEQF
TRBV5-4	ASSLGPTGTVYEQY
TRBV20-1	SARASGPYNEQF
TRBV7-3	ASSLRAGGDTEAF
TRBV18	ASSQISSDAGYT
TRBV7-9	ASSSVVGTRAGSTEAF
TRBV12-5	ASGFRETEQF
TRBV7-9	ASSPTFGQVNTEAF
TRBV28	ASSHGTGRSPLH
TRBV10-1	ASSESGAGELF
TRBV12-5	ASGPGTALETQY
TRBV5-4	ASSPQGGRTEAF
TRBV7-3	ASSSSGTGSAGAYEQY
TRBV24-1	ATSDGDRGQPQH
TRBV4-1	ASSQVAGEKLF